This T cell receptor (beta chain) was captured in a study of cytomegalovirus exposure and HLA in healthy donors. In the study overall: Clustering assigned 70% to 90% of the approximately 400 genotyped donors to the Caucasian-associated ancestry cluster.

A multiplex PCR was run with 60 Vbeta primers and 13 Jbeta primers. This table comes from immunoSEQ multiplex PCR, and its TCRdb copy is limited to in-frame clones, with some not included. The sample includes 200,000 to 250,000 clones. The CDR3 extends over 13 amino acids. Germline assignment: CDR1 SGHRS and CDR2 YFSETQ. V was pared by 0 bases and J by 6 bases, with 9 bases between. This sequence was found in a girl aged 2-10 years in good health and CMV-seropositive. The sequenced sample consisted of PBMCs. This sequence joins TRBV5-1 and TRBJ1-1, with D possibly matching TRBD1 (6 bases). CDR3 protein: CASSLVTGSEAFF. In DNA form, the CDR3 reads TGCGCCAGCAGCTTGGTCACAGGGTCTGAAGCTTTCTTT. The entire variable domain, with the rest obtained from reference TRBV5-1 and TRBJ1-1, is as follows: KAGVTQTPRYLIKTRGQQVTLSCSPISGHRSVSWYQQTPGQGLQFLFEYFSETQRNKGNFPGRFSGRQFSNSRSEMNVSTLELGDSALYLCASSLVTGSEAFFGQGTRLTVV.